This is a list of T cell receptor beta chains from one sample in a study of shared clonotypes between healthy human individuals. Measured with immunoSEQ multiplex PCR; TCRdb has only the in-frame clones, and not every one. Of roughly 1 million clones listed, under 80% are singletons. Sample: memory CD4+ T cells sorted from blood. These receptors all stem from a man younger than 35 in good health. Each CDR3 is given with its conserved first and last residue. The order of the fields is J gene, D gene, clone size, V gene, CDR3 DNA, CDR3 protein. A D gene is named only where the DNA matches it firmly. The listing skips clone size in some rows; elsewhere it reads once, few, many or a size class.

>TRBJ2-7|TRBD1|-|TRBV5-4
TGTGCCAGCAGCTTGACGGGACAGGGTACCTACGAGCAGTACTTC
CASSLTGQGTYEQYF
>TRBJ1-2|TRBD1|-|TRBV30
TGTGCCTGGAGGATAAATACAGGGGTTGGCTACACCTTC
CAWRINTGVGYTF
>TRBJ2-5|-|-|TRBV30
TGTGCCTGGAGTGTACGGGCGGAAGAGACCCAGTACTTC
CAWSVRAEETQYF
>TRBJ2-5|-|-|TRBV29-1
TGCAGCACTCAGCAAGGGGGGGAGACCCAGTACTTC
CSTQQGGETQYF
>TRBJ2-1|TRBD1|-|TRBV28
TGTGCCAGCAGGTATCCCGGGACAGTCAATGAGCAGTTCTTC
CASRYPGTVNEQFF
>TRBJ2-1|-|-|TRBV13
TGTGCCAGCAGCTTAGTACGCGGAGGCCCTGATGAGCAGTTCTTC
CASSLVRGGPDEQFF
>TRBJ2-2|TRBD2|-|TRBV4-1
TGCGCCAGCAGCCAAACCCTAGCGGTGAACACCGGGGAGCTGTTTTTT
CASSQTLAVNTGELFF
>TRBJ1-1|-|-|TRBV29-1
TGCAGCGTGGGGGTAGGCTCCACTGAAGCTTTCTTT
CSVGVGSTEAFF
>TRBJ2-4|-|-|TRBV7-9
TGTGCCAGCTCCCGGGACACCGAAAACATTCAGTACTTC
CASSRDTENIQYF
>TRBJ2-7|-|-|TRBV30
TGTGCCTGGCCTTTCATGTCCTGGGACCTAACCTACGAGCAGTACTTC
CAWPFMSWDLTYEQYF
>TRBJ2-2|-|-|TRBV30
TGTGCCTGGAGTCCCCCCGGACGGACGTTGGGCGGGGAGCTGTTTTTT
CAWSPPGRTLGGELFF
>TRBJ2-3|-|-|TRBV7-8
TGTGCCAGCAGCTTAGAGGATACGCAGTATTTT
CASSLEDTQYF
>TRBJ2-5|-|-|TRBV27
TGTGCCAGCAGTTTTTTCGCAGGGGAGGAGACCCAGTACTTC
CASSFFAGEETQYF
>TRBJ1-6|-|-|TRBV4-1
TGCGCCAGCAGCCAAGTTACGGGCGTTTCACCCCTCCACTTT
CASSQVTGVSPLHF
>TRBJ1-1|-|-|TRBV19
TGTGCCAGTAGTACCGGTGTCGGGGGGGGCACTGAAGCTTTCTTT
CASSTGVGGGTEAFF
>TRBJ1-2|TRBD1|-|TRBV7-9
TGTGCCAGCAGCTTAGGGTCGACAGGGCCTGGGGGCTACACCTTC
CASSLGSTGPGGYTF
>TRBJ2-5|-|-|TRBV30
TGTGCCTGGAGTGGGGGTGGGGAGACCCAGTACTTC
CAWSGGGETQYF
>TRBJ1-4|-|-|TRBV27
TGTGCCAGCAGTCCCGCGGGGGGAAGTAATGAAAAACTGTTTTTT
CASSPAGGSNEKLFF
>TRBJ2-1|-|-|TRBV30
TGTGCCTGGAGTGTAGCCCTGGGGAATGAGCAGTTCTTC
CAWSVALGNEQFF
>TRBJ2-1|TRBD2|-|TRBV5-1
TGCGCCAGCAGCTTGAGTAGCGGGAGTAATGAGCAGTTCTTC
CASSLSSGSNEQFF
>TRBJ2-1|TRBD2|-|TRBV6-1
TGTGCCAGCAGTGAACGTAGACTAGCGGAATACAATGAGCAGTTCTTC
CASSERRLAEYNEQFF
>TRBJ1-2|TRBD1|few|TRBV6-1
TGTGCCAGCAGTGAAAAAGGACAGGGCGGTTGGGCTATCTATGGCTACACCTTC
CASSEKGQGGWAIYGYTF
>TRBJ1-3|-|-|TRBV4-1
TGCGCCAGCAGCCAAGATATACAGGGCTCTTCTGGAAACACCATATATTTT
CASSQDIQGSSGNTIYF
>TRBJ2-7|TRBD2|-|TRBV5-1
TGCGCCAGCAGCACCAGCGGGGGCTTTAACGAGCAGTACTTC
CASSTSGGFNEQYF
>TRBJ2-3|TRBD2|-|TRBV5-1
TGCGCCAGCAGCTTAGCCGAGACTAGCGTCTCAGATACGCAGTATTTT
CASSLAETSVSDTQYF
>TRBJ2-6|-|-|TRBV28
TGTGCCAGCAGTTTCACGGACCCTGGGGCCAACGTCCTGACTTTC
CASSFTDPGANVLTF
>TRBJ1-2|-|few|TRBV27
TGTGCCAGCAGTTTTTCTGGGTCCTATGGCTACACCTTC
CASSFSGSYGYTF
>TRBJ2-4|-|-|TRBV28
TGTGCCAGCAGTTTAGGGGGGATAAAAAACATTCAGTACTTC
CASSLGGIKNIQYF
>TRBJ2-7|-|-|TRBV5-1
TGCGCCAGCAGGCAGGGGCTCCAAACCTACGAGCAGTACTTC
CASRQGLQTYEQYF
>TRBJ1-1|-|-|TRBV7-9
TGTGCCAGCAGCCCAGGGAATAGGGCTGAAGCTTTCTTT
CASSPGNRAEAFF
>TRBJ2-3|-|many|TRBV18
TGTGCCAGCTCACAATCCGGGACTAGCACAGATACGCAGTATTTT
CASSQSGTSTDTQYF
>TRBJ1-1|TRBD1|-|TRBV5-1
TGCGCCAGCAGCTTCGGACAGGGGGCCTCTGAAGCTTTCTTT
CASSFGQGASEAFF
>TRBJ2-3|-|-|TRBV5-1
TGCGCCAGCAGCCAAGGCCCAGGGGCAGATACGCAGTATTTT
CASSQGPGADTQYF
>TRBJ2-3|-|-|TRBV6-4
TGTGCCAGCAGCACAGGGAGAGCGAACACAGATACGCAGTATTTT
CASSTGRANTDTQYF
>TRBJ1-5|TRBD1|few|TRBV30
TGTGCCTGGAGTGTAGGGACAGGGGCATATCAGCCCCAGCATTTT
CAWSVGTGAYQPQHF
>TRBJ1-5|TRBD1|-|TRBV28
TGTGCCAGCATCTCCTCCGGGACAGGGGGCAATCAGCCCCAGCATTTT
CASISSGTGGNQPQHF
>TRBJ2-6|TRBD1|-|TRBV10-3
TGTGCCATCAGTCAGGGGGTCAACGTCCTGACTTTC
CAISQGVNVLTF
>TRBJ1-4|-|-|TRBV30
TGTGCCTGGAGTAGAGGGTTTCCTAATGAAAAACTGTTTTTT
CAWSRGFPNEKLFF
>TRBJ1-5|-|once|TRBV2
TGTGCCAGCAGTGATAGTGGGGGCAATCAGCCCCAGCATTTT
CASSDSGGNQPQHF
>TRBJ2-7|-|-|TRBV5-1
TGCGCCAGCAGCTTGGGAGACGGGGGACCTAGCTCCTACGAGCAGTACTTC
CASSLGDGGPSSYEQYF
>TRBJ2-1|TRBD1|once|TRBV7-9
TGTGCCAGCAGCTCCGACCGACAGGGGGAGGTAGGGGTGATCTTC
CASSSDRQGEVGVIF
>TRBJ2-4|-|many|TRBV15
TGTGCCACCAGCAGAGATTTCGGGCCGAATAAAAACATTCAGTACTTC
CATSRDFGPNKNIQYF
>TRBJ2-7|-|once|TRBV19
TGTGCCAGTAGTAAACGGGACGCCGGTAGGGACGAGCAGTACTTC
CASSKRDAGRDEQYF
>TRBJ1-2|-|-|TRBV6-5
TGTGCCAGCAGTTACCTCGGAGGGGGTGGCTACACCTTC
CASSYLGGGGYTF
>TRBJ2-3|-|-|TRBV19
TGTGCCAGTAGTATAGTGGCGGAAGCGGATACGCAGTATTTT
CASSIVAEADTQYF
>TRBJ2-2|TRBD1|many|TRBV10-2
TGCGCCAGCAGAGCCGGGACAGCCGGGGAGCTGTTTTTT
CASRAGTAGELFF